This TCR beta chain was retrieved from a study of radiation and T cells in renal cell carcinoma. In the case of this clone: What it binds is not known.

Points from the study as a whole: From baseline, blood top tumor clonotypes peaked at 2 weeks post-radiation.

TCRdb's table, derived via immunoSEQ multiplex PCR, lists solely in-frame clones and lacks some. The sample lists some 64,000 clones; 65% to 80% were seen once. Indicated time point: blood 4 weeks post-SBRT, at nephrectomy. Treatment reported: 15 Gy SBRT to primary tumor, nephrectomy 4 weeks later. The clonotype comes from a man between 60 and 70 years old with renal cell carcinoma. Sequences were derived from blood, sampled from a patient whose treatment included radiotherapy and nephrectomy.

The DNA for the CDR3 is TGTGCCAGCAGTTTATGGGCAGGCTATGGCTACACCTTC. It specifies CASSLWAGYGYTF. The chain couples TRBV27 to TRBJ1-2, with unresolved D. Trimming shortened V by 1 base and J by 4 bases, and 7 bases separated the two germline ends. The germline CDR1 and CDR2 sequences are MNHEY and SMNVEV (reference sequence). The CDR3 is 13 residues long.